The following is a TCR beta chain sequence with its context. Its antigen is not known. The sample is drawn from a study of cytomegalovirus exposure and HLA in healthy donors. Overall study findings and caveats: A later analysis revealed that TCR association rates differed between HLA loci, peaking at DRB1 and bottoming out at HLA-C. The authors later linked a missense DCLRE1C variant to TCR beta V- and J-gene trimming. Previous analysis showed most TCR beta V segments were productive about 87% or about 30% of the time.

The CDR3 covers 16 residues. Germline V gene lookup returns CDR1 MNHNY and CDR2 SVGAGI (reference sequence). Trimming took 1 base from V and 7 from J; bases not matched to a gene: 6. Primers: 60 Vbeta forward and 13 Jbeta reverse. Here immunoSEQ multiplex PCR was the method, and the copy in TCRdb shows in-frame clones only, minus some. The data hold 150,000 to 200,000 clones, with 60% to 80% observed a single time. This sequence originates from a male donor in good health and CMV-seronegative. The specimen sequenced was PBMCs. The V gene is TRBV6-6, the J gene TRBJ2-2, with 10 bases lining up with TRBD2. This CDR3 reads CASSYFLAGVGGELFF. The CDR3 DNA reads TGTGCCAGCAGTTACTTTCTAGCGGGAGTGGGCGGGGAGCTGTTTTTT.